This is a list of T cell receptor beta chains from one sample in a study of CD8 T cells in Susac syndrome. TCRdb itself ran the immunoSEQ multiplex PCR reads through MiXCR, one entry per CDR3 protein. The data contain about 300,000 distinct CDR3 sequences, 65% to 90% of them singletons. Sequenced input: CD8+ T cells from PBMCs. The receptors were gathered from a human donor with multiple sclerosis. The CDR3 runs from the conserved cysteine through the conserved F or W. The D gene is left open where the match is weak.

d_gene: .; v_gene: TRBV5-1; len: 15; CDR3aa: CASSYSGEVPDTQYF
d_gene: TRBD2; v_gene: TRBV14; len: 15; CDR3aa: CASSPKTSGSLEQYF
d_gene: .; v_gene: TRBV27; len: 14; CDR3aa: CASSSGLGVNEQYF
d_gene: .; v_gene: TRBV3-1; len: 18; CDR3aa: CASSQVPRVSPIQETQYF
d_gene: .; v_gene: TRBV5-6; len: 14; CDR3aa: CASSFGWEGGELFF
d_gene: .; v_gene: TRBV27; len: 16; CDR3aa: CASSPHASDSYNEQFF
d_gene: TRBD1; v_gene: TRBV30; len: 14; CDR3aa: CAWDPGQGHTEAFF
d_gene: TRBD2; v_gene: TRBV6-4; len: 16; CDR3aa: CASSEGVAGDYNEQFF
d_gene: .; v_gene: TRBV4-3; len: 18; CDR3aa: CASSQDLYPRLSSYEQYF
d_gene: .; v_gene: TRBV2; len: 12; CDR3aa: CASRDGPYEQYF
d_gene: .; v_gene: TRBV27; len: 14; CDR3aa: CASSLSVSVYEQYF
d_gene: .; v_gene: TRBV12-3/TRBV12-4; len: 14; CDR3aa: CASSPPTQQETQYF
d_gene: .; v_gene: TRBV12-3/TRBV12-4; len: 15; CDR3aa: CASSSAGTHFYGLFF
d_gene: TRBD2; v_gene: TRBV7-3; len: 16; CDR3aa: CASSPGTSGRGGELFF
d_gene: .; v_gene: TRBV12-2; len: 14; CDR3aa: CASRSGAPQETQYF
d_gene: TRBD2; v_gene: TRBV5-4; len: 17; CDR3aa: CASSFLGTSGSRDTQYF
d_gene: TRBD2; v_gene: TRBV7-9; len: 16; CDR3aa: CASSFPPSGNTGELFF
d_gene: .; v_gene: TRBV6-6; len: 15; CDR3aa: CASSSPRDLRAEAFF
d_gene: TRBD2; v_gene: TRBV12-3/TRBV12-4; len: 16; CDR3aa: CASRGTSGGTYNEQFF
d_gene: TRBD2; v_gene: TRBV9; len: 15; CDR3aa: CASSPLAGNTGELFF
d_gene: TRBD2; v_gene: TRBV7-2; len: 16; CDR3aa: CASSLVLAGGWDTQYF
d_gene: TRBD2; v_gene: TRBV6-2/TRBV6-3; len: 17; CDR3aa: CASSYLGTGRRTYEQYF
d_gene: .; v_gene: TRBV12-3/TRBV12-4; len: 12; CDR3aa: CASSSWGQPQHF
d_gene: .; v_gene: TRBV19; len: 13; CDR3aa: CASSVAGVGEQYF
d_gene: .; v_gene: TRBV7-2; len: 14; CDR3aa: CASSLRQGDYEQYF
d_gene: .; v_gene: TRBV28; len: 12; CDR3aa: CASRDSMTEAFF
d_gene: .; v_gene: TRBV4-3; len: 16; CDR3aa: CASSQGRGGLSYEQYF
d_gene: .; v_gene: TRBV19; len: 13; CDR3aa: CASSPSITGELFF
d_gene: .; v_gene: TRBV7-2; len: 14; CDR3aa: CASSIWTEHNEQFF
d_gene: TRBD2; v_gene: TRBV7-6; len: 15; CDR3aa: CASSPRTSGNNEQFF
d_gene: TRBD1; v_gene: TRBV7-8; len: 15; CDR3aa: CASSPTGAFGNTIYF
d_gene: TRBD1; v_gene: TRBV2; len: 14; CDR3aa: CASGGQGSIYEQYF